These 19 T cell receptor beta chains were all obtained from the same sample, sequenced in a study of blood T cell repertoires in COVID-19. The data were produced by immunoSEQ multiplex PCR, yet TCRdb's version contains in-frame clones alone and is incomplete. The sample contains hundreds of thousands of clones, around 90% of which appear only once. Specimen: peripheral blood. These receptors were collected from a human donor in a cohort sampled during active COVID-19.

The chain employs TRBV10-3 and TRBJ2-7; D is perhaps TRBD1 (6 bases). Germline-derived CDR1 and CDR2 are ENHRY and SYGVKD. Trimming stripped 2 bases from V and 2 bases from J, with 10 bases between. The CDR3 runs 14 residues. The DNA for the CDR3 is TGTGCCATCAGTGAGACAGGGATAACCTACGAGCAGTACTTC. It yields the protein CAISETGITYEQYF.

CDR3 region: CASRHPGTSYEQYF. DNA of the CDR3: TGTGCCAGCAGGCACCCCGGGACTTCATACGAGCAGTACTTC. The chain uses TRBV6-5 and TRBJ2-7, with a weak D call TRBD2 (6 bases). V was trimmed by 6 bases and J by 4 bases, leaving 16 bases between them. This CDR3 has 14 residues. Per the germline V gene, CDR1 is MNHEY and CDR2 is SVGAGI.

J is TRBJ2-7 and V is TRBV6-4, with 12 positions matching TRBD2. The germline V gene encodes CDR1 MRHNA and CDR2 SNTAGT. The CDR3 is 17 amino acids. With 7 bases clipped from V and 0 bases from J, the junction kept 10 bases outside the gene matches. CDR3 in amino acids: CASISTSGRPSSYEQYF. The DNA for the CDR3 is TGTGCCAGCATTTCTACTAGCGGGAGGCCGAGCTCCTACGAGCAGTACTTC.

The chain couples TRBV19 to TRBJ2-3; maybe TRBD2 (6 bases). V lost 3 bases, J lost 5 bases, and 15 bases lay in between. The CDR3 extends over 15 amino acids. Germline values: CDR1 LNHDA, CDR2 SQIVND (reference sequence). CDR3 nucleotide sequence: TGTGCCAGTAGTATGCGGGCGGGAACTGAAGATACGCAGTATTTT. Translating it yields CASSMRAGTEDTQYF. Using reference TRBV19 and TRBJ2-3 for the parts outside the CDR3, the full variable domain is DGGITQSPKYLFRKEGQNVTLSCEQNLNHDAMYWYRQDPGQGLRLIYYSQIVNDFQKGDIAEGYSVSREKKESFPLTVTSAQKNPTAFYLCASSMRAGTEDTQYFGPGTRLTVL.

The chain joins TRBV28 to TRBJ2-1, with D perhaps matching TRBD1 (5 bases). Germline lookup yields CDR1 MDHEN and CDR2 SYDVKM. V lost 7 bases to trimming and J lost 4 bases, with 23 bases between them. This CDR3 is 17 amino acids long. CDR3 amino acids: CASKKPPEYRGYNEQFF. CDR3 in DNA: TGTGCCAGCAAAAAACCCCCCGAATATAGGGGATACAATGAGCAGTTCTTC.

In DNA, the CDR3 is TGTGCCAGCAGCGCATGGACAGACACGCGCTACGAGCAGTACTTC. This translates into CASSAWTDTRYEQYF. The gene calls are TRBV2 and TRBJ2-7; a weak D match, TRBD1 (6 bases). CDR3 length: 15 residues. Germline V gene data show CDR1 as SNHLY and CDR2 as FYNNEI. Trimming took off 6 bases at V and 3 bases at J, with 18 bases between the two ends.

The CDR3 DNA follows: TGTGCCAGCACCCCAGGACAGTTAAACACTGAAGCTTTCTTT. Amino acids: CASTPGQLNTEAFF. V and J are TRBV6-5 and TRBJ1-1; D may be TRBD1 (6 bases). V was trimmed by 7 bases and J by 2 bases, leaving 14 bases between them. CDR1 is MNHEY and CDR2 is SVGAGI in the germline V gene. The CDR3 sequence is 14 residues long.

This sequence joins TRBV7-9 and TRBJ2-5, with 15 bases identical to TRBD2. The V and J ends lost 4 bases and 3 bases, in that order; junction bases with no gene match: 9. CDR1 SEHNR and CDR2 FQNEAQ come from the germline V gene (reference sequence). The CDR3 runs 18 residues. CDR3 nucleotides: TGTGCCAGCAGCTGGGGCCCGGGACTAGCGGGAGGAGAAGAGACCCAGTACTTC. This gives the protein CASSWGPGLAGGEETQYF.

V and J are TRBV24-1 and TRBJ1-5, with unresolved D. Trimming shortened V by 5 bases and J by 1 base, and 5 bases separated the two germline ends. CDR3 length: 13 residues. The germline V gene encodes CDR1 KGHDR and CDR2 SFDVKD. The CDR3 DNA is TGTGCCACCAGTGGAGGCAGCAATCAGCCCCAGCATTTT. This gives the protein CATSGGSNQPQHF.

The chain carries TRBV7-8 and TRBJ1-5; 11 bases are shared with TRBD1. This CDR3 comprises 16 residues. The V gene end was trimmed by 3 bases and the J gene end by 7 bases; junction bases not matched to a gene: 8. Germline assignment: CDR1 SGHVS and CDR2 FQNEAQ. Here the CDR3 reads CASSLQGQGARQPQHF. In DNA form, the CDR3 reads TGTGCCAGCAGCTTGCAAGGACAGGGGGCTAGGCAGCCCCAGCATTTT.

V gene TRBV6-5 combines with J gene TRBJ1-1; D perhaps matches TRBD1 (6 bases). CDR1 is MNHEY, CDR2 SVGAGI, per germline. V shed 4 bases and J shed 1 base, with 7 bases lying between them. This CDR3 has 13 amino acids. The CDR3 is CASSSGENTEAFF. CDR3 sequence (DNA): TGTGCCAGCAGTTCAGGGGAGAACACTGAAGCTTTCTTT.

The genes are TRBV7-9 and TRBJ1-1; D perhaps matches TRBD1 (6 bases). CDR3 length: 14 amino acids. The germline CDR1 and CDR2 sequences are SEHNR and FQNEAQ (reference sequence). V lost 4 bases, J lost 1 base, and 10 bases lay in between. DNA of the CDR3: TGTGCCAGCAGCTCAATGGACAGGAACACTGAAGCTTTCTTT. This encodes CASSSMDRNTEAFF.

In this sample, this clone turned up once. This rearrangement joins TRBV30 to TRBJ2-4; unclear D gene. V lost 1 base and J 0 bases, leaving 13 bases between the germline ends. CDR1 GTSNPN and CDR2 SVGIG come from the germline V gene (reference sequence). The CDR3 is 16 residues long. Here the CDR3 reads CAWSEYEQSAKNIQYF. The CDR3 bases are TGTGCCTGGAGTGAATATGAGCAATCAGCCAAAAACATTCAGTACTTC.

This chain links TRBV20-1 with TRBJ1-3; D remains ambiguous. From germline, CDR1 is DFQATT and CDR2 SNEGSKA (reference sequence). Between the trimmed V and J ends, which lost 3 bases and 4 bases, there was a span of 7 bases. There are 12 residues in the CDR3. This chain's CDR3 is CSASHRGNTIYF. The CDR3 coding sequence is TGCAGTGCTAGTCACCGGGGAAACACCATATATTTT.

This clone appeared a few times. This rearrangement joins TRBV4-1 to TRBJ1-1; D is perhaps TRBD1 (6 bases). CDR3 length: 14 residues. CDR1 MGHRA and CDR2 YSYEKL come from the germline V gene. The ends were cut back, 2 bases at V and 1 base at J, with 8 bases in the middle. The CDR3 protein is CASSQTQGNTEAFF. The CDR3 region has the DNA TGCGCCAGCAGCCAAACACAGGGGAACACTGAAGCTTTCTTT.

The chain recombines TRBV9 with TRBJ2-1; tentatively, D is TRBD2 (6 bases). Germline CDR1 SGDLS, CDR2 YYNGEE. The length of the CDR3 is 15 residues. Between the trimmed V and J ends, which lost 2 bases and 7 bases, there was a span of 16 bases. CDR3 region: CASSVGGGHSNEQFF. DNA of the CDR3: TGTGCCAGCAGCGTTGGGGGAGGACACTCTAATGAGCAGTTCTTC.

The chain employs TRBV5-1 and TRBJ2-1, with D possibly matching TRBD1 (6 bases). Germline loops: CDR1 SGHRS, CDR2 YFSETQ. Trimming left V 0 bases short and J 5 bases short, with 12 bases between. This CDR3 contains 15 residues. The CDR3 nucleotides are TGCGCCAGCAGCTTGGACCCTTCAGGGGACAATGAGCAGTTCTTC. Amino acid sequence: CASSLDPSGDNEQFF.

The chain combines TRBV11-1 with TRBJ2-5; D might be TRBD1 (6 bases). The CDR3 covers 13 residues. The germline V gene has CDR1 SGHAT and CDR2 FQDESV (reference sequence). V was cut by 5 bases and J by 2 bases, with 9 bases left in between. The CDR3 here is CASSPDRQETQYF. For the CDR3, the DNA is TGTGCCAGCAGCCCAGACAGGCAAGAGACCCAGTACTTC.

The chain is built from TRBV5-4 and TRBJ1-2; D uncertain. This CDR3 spans 15 amino acids. Trimming cost V 7 bases and J 2 bases, with 18 bases left between them. CDR1 is SGHNT, CDR2 YYREEE, per germline (reference sequence). CDR3 sequence: CASGEDVTPNYGYTF. DNA of the CDR3: TGTGCCAGCGGAGAAGACGTCACGCCGAACTATGGCTACACCTTC.